This T cell receptor beta chain appears in the sequencing data of a study of T cells in Graves' hyperthyroidism and ophthalmopathy. In the study overall: The blood sample was taken at first diagnosis, before treatment began.

The study's findings and limits: Blood also contained most expanded thyroid clonotypes above 0.001.

Researchers took RNA transcripts and amplified the TCR beta CDR3 regions from them. Initially, a first-round RT-PCR of the TCR CDR3 employed the HTBI primer set. TCRdb recomputed calls from the multiplex PCR reads with MiXCR, one row per CDR3 protein. The sample holds some 350,000 distinct CDR3 sequences, approximately 14% seen once. Clinical symptoms, serum thyroxine and TRAb, thyroid ultrasound and orbital computed tomography together formed the diagnostic basis. Only a few counts were recorded for this clonotype. Its antigen is still unknown. This CDR3 has 17 residues. Trimming took 3 bases from V and 2 from J, leaving 18 bases between them. Germline V gene data show CDR1 as KGHSH and CDR2 as LQKENI.

The source material was blood. The TCR originated in a woman between 40 and 50 years old with Graves' ophthalmopathy. The chain couples TRBV18 to TRBJ2-3; weak D call: TRBD2 (6 bases). The chain's CDR3 is CASSPSQKGRDTDTQYF. CDR3 DNA: TGTGCCAGCTCACCCTCTCAGAAGGGGCGGGACACAGATACGCAGTATTTT.